Reported below is one T cell receptor beta chain. No antigen is known for it. The junction differs from germline at one of its ends, possibly a read error. This entry comes from a study of T cells after yellow fever vaccination. Broader study findings: There was a possibility that FACS-sorted repertoires contained abundant clonotypes contaminating from the bulk population.

Germline V CDR1 and CDR2: MNHNS, SASEGT. The CDR3 spans 14 residues. MiXCR, run by TCRdb on the 5' RACE reads, gives a single entry per CDR3 protein. The sample gives some 300,000 distinct CDR3 sequences, around 9.3% of which show up once; around 3.1% is in the top ten. Sample: CD4+ T cells sorted from PBMCs, taken 5 days after the yellow fever booster vaccination. The source is a man aged 18 to 29 who received the YFV17D yellow fever vaccine. The gene calls are TRBV6-1 and TRBJ1-1, with TRBD1 matching 8 bases. CDR3 loop: CASSVQGVGAEAYF. The CDR3, as DNA: TGTGCCAGCAGTGTACAGGGGGTCGGGGCTGAAGCTTACTTT.